There are a few counts of the clone carrying this T cell receptor beta chain. No antigen is known for it. CDR3 length: 14 residues. From germline, CDR1 is SGHRS and CDR2 YFSETQ. V dropped 4 bases and J dropped 4 bases, with 12 bases sitting between them. This specimen belongs to a study of blood T cells in healthy people across ages. Study-level points and caveats: Unknown CMV status may confound age-related changes in expanded clones. In older individuals, TCR beta diversity per million T cells was lower, falling roughly linearly with age.

Primers used in a second PCR of roughly 6 to 11 cycles were a sample-barcoded 5' primer and a J-beta primer mix. Every molecule of cDNA carried a tag from a template-switch adaptor with 12 random nucleotides. TCRdb passed the 5' RACE reads through MiXCR, listing each CDR3 protein once. The table has 550,000 to 600,000 distinct CDR3 sequences, approximately 30% seen once. Every donor provided approximately 9.2 milliliters of peripheral blood. What was sequenced was blood. The chain couples TRBV5-1 to TRBJ1-5; D is undetermined. The TCR was taken from a woman in her 70s in good health. The CDR3 spells CASSPDGVNQPQHF. The DNA for the CDR3 is TGCGCCAGCAGCCCAGACGGGGTGAATCAGCCCCAGCATTTT.